The source of this TCR beta chain is a study of T cells after posttransplantation cyclophosphamide. Study outcomes and limitations: Later post-transplant blood repertoires were often dominated by donor CD8+ memory clones. Skin or GI-infiltrating T cells shared few TRB sequences with blood. Recipient CMV seropositivity and CMV reactivation strongly tracked TRB clonality.

This clone was seen many times. What it binds is unknown. The CDR3 is made up of 15 amino acids. Germline loops: CDR1 LNHDA, CDR2 SQIVND (reference sequence). The V and J ends lost 3 bases and 0 bases, in that order; junction bases with no gene match: 5. Busulfan-fludarabine conditioning, marrow transplant, and cyclophosphamide on days +3 and +4 were administered. TCRdb keeps only in-frame clones here, not all; method: immunoSEQ multiplex PCR. The data show several thousand clones, with none appearing a single time. The sample was PBMCs, taken after allogeneic stem cell transplant with posttransplant cyclophosphamide. The rearrangement uses TRBV19 and TRBJ2-7; 7 positions match TRBD1. This sequence originates from a male patient in his thirties who received an allogeneic stem cell transplant from a related donor, was CMV-positive, and had acute GVHD only. Some T cells may be transferred from the graft donor. CDR3 region: CASSISGQASYEQYF. The CDR3 DNA sequence: TGTGCCAGTAGTATTTCCGGACAGGCCTCCTACGAGCAGTACTTC.